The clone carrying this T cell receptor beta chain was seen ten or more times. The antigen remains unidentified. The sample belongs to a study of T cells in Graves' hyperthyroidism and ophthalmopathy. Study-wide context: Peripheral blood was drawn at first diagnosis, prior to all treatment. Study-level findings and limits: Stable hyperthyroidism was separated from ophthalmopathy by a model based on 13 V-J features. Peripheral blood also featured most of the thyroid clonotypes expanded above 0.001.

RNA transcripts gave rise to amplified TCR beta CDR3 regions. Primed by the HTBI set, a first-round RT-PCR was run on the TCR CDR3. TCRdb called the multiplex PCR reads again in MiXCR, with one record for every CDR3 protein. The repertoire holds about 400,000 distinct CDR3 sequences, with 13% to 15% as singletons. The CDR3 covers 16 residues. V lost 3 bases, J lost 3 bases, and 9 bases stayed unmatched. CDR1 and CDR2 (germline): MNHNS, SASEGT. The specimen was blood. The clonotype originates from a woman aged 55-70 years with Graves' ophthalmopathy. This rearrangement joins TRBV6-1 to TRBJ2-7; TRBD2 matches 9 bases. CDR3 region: CASSDPNWRGGYEQYF. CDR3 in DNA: TGTGCCAGCAGTGACCCGAATTGGCGGGGGGGCTACGAGCAGTACTTC.